The 32 T cell receptor beta chains listed next were all sequenced from one sample in a study of control samples from healthy donors and cancer patients. TCRdb keeps only in-frame clones here, not all; method: immunoSEQ multiplex PCR. The data show approximately 100,000 clones, more than 85% seen once. Sequencing used blood. The source of these receptors is a woman in her 50s in good health.

J is TRBJ1-2 and V is TRBV5-5; D is unclear. The CDR3 loop spans 15 amino acids. Germline CDR1 and CDR2: SGHKS and YYEKEE (reference sequence). V was shortened by 1 base and J by 4 bases, with 14 bases between the two germline ends. CDR3 bases: TGTGCCAGCAGCTTGCAAGGCGCAGGAGTCTATGGCTACACCTTC. Translated, it gives CASSLQGAGVYGYTF.

The chain joins TRBV28 to TRBJ2-5; 7 bases align to TRBD1. The length of the CDR3 is 13 residues. The trim removed 7 bases at V and 5 bases at J, leaving 7 bases unmatched. CDR1 is MDHEN, CDR2 SYDVKM, per germline. This CDR3 is CASIRTGRETQYF. In DNA form, the CDR3 reads TGTGCCAGCATTCGGACAGGCCGGGAGACCCAGTACTTC.

This chain uses TRBV21-1 with TRBJ1-6; TRBD1 reflects the table's D call only, with no check against the DNA. TRBV21-1 is a known pseudogene. CDR3 length: 16 amino acids. DNA of the CDR3: TGTGCCAGCAGCAATTGGGCAGCCCTAAATAATTCACCCCTCCACTTT. Protein sequence: CASSNWAALNNSPLHF.

The J gene is TRBJ2-5, the V gene TRBV3-1 (or the pseudogene TRBV3-2), with D possibly TRBD1 on 6 matching bases. Germline loops: CDR1 LGHDT, CDR2 YNNKEL (reference sequence). The ends were cut back, 5 bases at V and 1 base at J, with 17 bases in the middle. This CDR3 is built from 16 residues. The CDR3 loop is CASSDPIRGLQETQYF. CDR3 bases: TGTGCCAGCAGCGACCCTATCAGGGGCCTCCAAGAGACCCAGTACTTC.

Remarks on this clone: The same CDR3 can be traced to other DNA sequences in this sample. The chain joins TRBV29-1 to TRBJ2-1; D perhaps matches TRBD2 (6 bases). V lost 4 bases and J lost 3, with 13 bases in between. The CDR3 extends over 14 amino acids. The germline V gene encodes CDR1 SQVTM and CDR2 ANQGSEA. CDR3 sequence reads: CSVGRGGGYNEQFF. CDR3 nucleotides: TGCAGCGTTGGTCGGGGAGGTGGCTACAATGAGCAGTTCTTC.

This chain links TRBV11-2 with TRBJ1-2, with D unresolved. The CDR3 contains 13 residues. In germline, CDR1 is SGHAT, CDR2 FQNNGV. Trimming removed 0 bases at V and 4 bases at J, with 6 bases between. This chain's CDR3 is CASSLETLYGYTF. CDR3 bases: TGTGCCAGCAGCTTAGAAACTCTCTATGGCTACACCTTC.

The rearrangement links TRBV10-3 to TRBJ2-1; D may be TRBD1 or TRBD2 (6 bases each). This CDR3 has 15 amino acids. Between the trimmed V and J ends, which lost 2 bases and 8 bases, there was a span of 16 bases. Germline V gene sequence: CDR1 ENHRY, CDR2 SYGVKD. CDR3 nucleotides: TGTGCCATCAGTGAGCCCGGGGGCCGGGACGATGAGCAGTTCTTC. As protein: CAISEPGGRDDEQFF.

V gene TRBV7-9 combines with J gene TRBJ1-1, with D perhaps matching TRBD1 (5 bases). In germline, CDR1 is SEHNR, CDR2 FQNEAQ (reference sequence). V was clipped by 5 bases and J by 1 base, with 8 bases between them. The CDR3 sequence is 13 residues long. The CDR3 loop reads CASSGRENTEAFF. The DNA of the CDR3 is TGTGCCAGCAGCGGCAGGGAGAACACTGAAGCTTTCTTT.

Regarding this clone: Other nucleotide sequences in the sample specify the same CDR3. The CDR3 DNA reads as TGCGCCAGCAGCCCCAGGGGAGGCGGAGAGACCCAGTACTTC. Translating it yields CASSPRGGGETQYF. The chain carries TRBV5-1 and TRBJ2-5; tentatively, D is TRBD1 or TRBD2 (6 bases each). This CDR3 is built from 14 residues. Trimming shortened V by 4 bases and J by 4 bases, and 14 bases separated the two germline ends. The germline CDR1 and CDR2 sequences are SGHRS and YFSETQ.

This chain links TRBV30 with TRBJ1-3, with TRBD1 identical over 12 bases. CDR1 is GTSNPN and CDR2 is SVGIG in the germline V gene (reference sequence). The CDR3 has 16 residues. V lost 5 bases to trimming and J lost 3 bases; unmatched junction nucleotides: 8. The CDR3 loop reads CAWFGTGGDGGNTIYF. Here the CDR3 DNA reads TGTGCCTGGTTCGGGACAGGGGGCGATGGTGGAAACACCATATATTTT.

CDR3 region: CASSPGTGNADTQYF. The DNA of the CDR3 is TGTGCCAGCAGCCCAGGGACAGGGAATGCAGATACGCAGTATTTT. J is TRBJ2-3 and V is TRBV9, with 9 nucleotides matching TRBD1. J was trimmed by 4 bases and V by 4 bases; bases with no gene match: 7. The CDR3 totals 15 residues. Germline CDR1 is SGDLS and CDR2 is YYNGEE. Full variable domain (missing parts from reference TRBV9 and TRBJ2-3): DSGVTQTPKHLITATGQRVTLRCSPRSGDLSVYWYQQSLDQGLQFLIQYYNGEERAKGNILERFSAQQFPDLHSELNLSSLELGDSALYFCASSPGTGNADTQYFGPGTRLTVL.

This clone appeared a few times. V usage is TRBV3-1 (or the pseudogene TRBV3-2) and J usage is TRBJ2-1, with 14 bases lining up with TRBD2. The junction had 5 bases not matched to a gene; V was cut back by 8 bases and J by 5 bases. The CDR3 is made up of 15 amino acids. CDR1 and CDR2 from the germline V gene are LGHDT and YNNKEL (reference sequence). For the CDR3, the DNA is TGTGCCAGCCAAAAGGGACTAGCGGGAGACAATGAGCAGTTCTTC. As protein: CASQKGLAGDNEQFF.

The chain carries TRBV13 and TRBJ2-3; D is ambiguous. Germline lookup yields CDR1 PRHDT and CDR2 FYEKMQ (reference sequence). The CDR3 covers 12 residues. The germline V and J ends were trimmed by 2 bases and 5 bases, with 5 bases remaining between them. CDR3 sequence: CASSLSKDTQYF. CDR3 sequence (DNA): TGTGCCAGCAGCTTATCGAAAGATACGCAGTATTTT.

This sequence joins TRBV2 and TRBJ1-1; D not resolved. Trimming took 8 bases from V and 1 from J, leaving 14 bases between them. CDR3 length: 14 amino acids. Germline V gene lookup returns CDR1 SNHLY and CDR2 FYNNEI. The CDR3 here is CASSERAANTEAFF. For the CDR3, the DNA is TGTGCCAGCTCGGAACGCGCGGCGAACACTGAAGCTTTCTTT.

The V call is TRBV18, the J call TRBJ2-3; D could derive from TRBD1 or TRBD2 (7 bases each). The CDR3 covers 15 residues. The V end lost 3 bases, the J end lost 6 bases, and 16 bases lay between the germline ends. The V gene's germline CDR1 is KGHSH and CDR2 LQKENI. CDR3 region: CASSPSRGGLDTQYF. The CDR3 DNA is TGTGCCAGCTCACCCAGCAGGGGGGGATTGGATACGCAGTATTTT.

By sample fraction, this clone is medium-sized. This chain joins TRBV9 and TRBJ2-2; tentatively, D is TRBD1 (6 bases). The V gene's germline CDR1 is SGDLS and CDR2 YYNGEE. V shed 3 bases and J shed 5 bases, with 14 bases lying between them. The CDR3 covers 15 residues. The CDR3 DNA sequence: TGTGCCAGCAGCGGATTACAGGGTAGGACCGGGGAGCTGTTTTTT. This translates into CASSGLQGRTGELFF.

J is TRBJ1-6 and V is TRBV18, with D hard to call. V lost 4 bases and J 0 bases, leaving 10 bases between the germline ends. The CDR3 runs to 16 residues. Germline lookup yields CDR1 KGHSH and CDR2 LQKENI. The CDR3 loop reads CASSRTVSSYNSPLHF. The CDR3 coding sequence is TGTGCCAGCTCACGGACGGTGAGCTCCTATAATTCACCCCTCCACTTT.

There are a few counts of this clone. The V gene is TRBV12-3 or TRBV12-4, the J gene TRBJ1-5; no definite D call. This CDR3 spans 12 amino acids. V was clipped by 6 bases and J by 7 bases, with 10 bases between them. CDR3 nucleotide sequence: TGTGCCAGCAGCGCAGGCAGGCAGCCCCAGCATTTT. Protein: CASSAGRQPQHF.

The rearrangement uses TRBV5-1 and TRBJ1-3; D gene ambiguous. Germline V lookup: CDR1 SGHRS, CDR2 YFSETQ. CDR3 size: 14 residues. V gave up 1 base and J gave up 4 bases, with 9 bases separating them. The CDR3 nucleotides are TGCGCCAGCAGCTTGCTGGGTTCAGGAAACACCATATATTTT. This sequence encodes CASSLLGSGNTIYF.

The V call is TRBV7-3, the J call TRBJ2-1; TRBD2 agrees at 7 bases. Germline CDR1 SGHTA, CDR2 FQGTGA. This CDR3 region has 15 residues. V lost 4 bases to trimming and J lost 0 bases; unmatched junction nucleotides: 3. Here the CDR3 DNA reads TGTGCCAGCAGCTCTTCTAGCGGCTCCTACAATGAGCAGTTCTTC. This sequence encodes CASSSSSGSYNEQFF.

As for this clone: The same CDR3 is also encoded by other DNA sequences in this sample. This chain uses TRBV4-3 with TRBJ2-3; 9 nucleotides line up with TRBD1. The CDR3 consists of 15 residues. Germline lookup yields CDR1 LGHNA and CDR2 YSLEER. Trimming took 1 base from V and 1 from J; bases not matched to a gene: 0. The CDR3 reads CASSQGDRGTDTQYF. The CDR3 bases are TGCGCCAGCAGCCAAGGGGACAGGGGCACAGATACGCAGTATTTT.

This clone appeared a few times. This chain joins TRBV6-5 and TRBJ1-1; D is unresolved. Germline lookup yields CDR1 MNHEY and CDR2 SVGAGI. This CDR3 comprises 12 residues. With 7 bases removed from V and 1 base from J, the gap between germline ends came to 7 bases. CDR3 sequence reads: CASTVRNTEAFF. The CDR3 DNA reads TGTGCCAGCACAGTCCGGAACACTGAAGCTTTCTTT.

The chain combines TRBV9 with TRBJ2-7; 11 nucleotides line up with TRBD2. The CDR3 has 16 amino acids. Per the germline V gene, CDR1 is SGDLS and CDR2 is YYNGEE. With 3 bases clipped from V and 3 bases from J, the junction kept 8 bases outside the gene matches. The CDR3: CASSASGTSGNYEQYF. Written as DNA, the CDR3 is TGTGCCAGCAGCGCCTCCGGGACTAGCGGCAACTACGAGCAGTACTTC.

The chain is built from TRBV7-2 and TRBJ2-7; 8 nucleotides align to TRBD1. The CDR3 runs to 16 residues. Germline CDR1 is SGHTA and CDR2 is FQGNSA. V trimming: 1 base; J trimming: 7 bases; junction bases outside the gene matches: 12. This CDR3 is CASSLVPTGAREEQYF. The CDR3 DNA follows: TGTGCCAGCAGCTTAGTTCCGACAGGGGCCCGTGAAGAGCAGTACTTC.

This chain links TRBV30 with TRBJ2-4, with D possibly being TRBD1 (6 bases). The CDR3 has 16 amino acids. With 0 bases removed from V and 1 base from J, the gap between germline ends came to 13 bases. From germline, CDR1 is GTSNPN and CDR2 SVGIG (reference sequence). This CDR3 is CAWSVLQGLAKNIQYF. The CDR3 DNA is TGTGCCTGGAGTGTACTACAGGGTTTGGCCAAAAACATTCAGTACTTC.

The rearrangement uses TRBV6-2 or TRBV6-3 and TRBJ2-5; 12 bases are a match to TRBD2. V lost 6 bases, J lost 4 bases, and 3 bases stayed unmatched. From germline, CDR1 is MNHEY and CDR2 SVGEGT. CDR3 length: 14 amino acids. CDR3 sequence: CASSPSGRGETQYF. Here the CDR3 DNA reads TGTGCCAGCAGCCCTAGCGGGAGGGGAGAGACCCAGTACTTC.

The V and J genes are TRBV7-9 and TRBJ2-5; D is perhaps TRBD2 (6 bases). This CDR3 spans 14 amino acids. Germline V gene data show CDR1 as SEHNR and CDR2 as FQNEAQ (reference sequence). V shed 1 base and J shed 0 bases, with 6 bases lying between them. CDR3 residues: CASSLGDYQETQYF. The CDR3 DNA reads as TGTGCCAGCAGCTTAGGGGACTACCAAGAGACCCAGTACTTC.

The genes are TRBV11-2 and TRBJ2-1; D not resolved. Trimming shortened V by 5 bases and J by 10 bases, and 9 bases separated the two germline ends. Germline V gene lookup returns CDR1 SGHAT and CDR2 FQNNGV. The CDR3 loop spans 11 amino acids. CDR3 coding DNA: TGTGCCAGCAGCGTTGGACCCGAGCAGTTCTTC. Translated: CASSVGPEQFF.

The V call is TRBV7-2, the J call TRBJ2-7; 8 nucleotides line up with TRBD1. Germline loops: CDR1 SGHTA, CDR2 FQGNSA. V was clipped by 6 bases and J by 6 bases; unmatched bases: 10. This CDR3 has 14 residues. The CDR3 region has the DNA TGTGCCAGCAGTAGACAGGGGCCTTCCGGCGAGCAGTACTTC. Translated, it gives CASSRQGPSGEQYF.

This chain links TRBV7-9 with TRBJ2-7; 10 nucleotides match TRBD1. Germline lookup yields CDR1 SEHNR and CDR2 FQNEAQ (reference sequence). The CDR3 sequence is 14 residues long. Trimming cost V 3 bases and J 5 bases; bases outside gene matches: 4. In DNA, the CDR3 is TGTGCCAGCAGCTTGGGACAGGGGAGAAACGAGCAGTACTTC. Its translation: CASSLGQGRNEQYF.

J is TRBJ2-7 and V is TRBV30; 9 bases are shared with TRBD2. The CDR3 has 13 residues. V dropped 5 bases and J dropped 2; count of bases not matched to a gene: 4. Germline lookup yields CDR1 GTSNPN and CDR2 SVGIG (reference sequence). The chain's CDR3 is CAWERGATYEQYF. The CDR3, as DNA: TGTGCCTGGGAGCGGGGGGCAACCTACGAGCAGTACTTC.

The chain couples TRBV7-2 to TRBJ2-1, with 8 bases identical to TRBD1. V shed 6 bases and J 3 bases; nucleotides not matched to a gene: 7. CDR3 length: 15 amino acids. Germline CDR1 is SGHTA and CDR2 is FQGNSA. For the CDR3, the DNA is TGTGCCAGCAGTCGCTACAGGGGGTACTACAATGAGCAGTTCTTC. This gives the protein CASSRYRGYYNEQFF.